This T cell receptor (beta chain) was sequenced in a study of graft-versus-host responses after intestinal transplantation. As for the study in general: Tacrolimus and steroids were given for around three years to all recipients after anti-thymocyte globulin induction.

Regarding this clone: Its specificity is unknown.

Libraries were prepared by immunoSEQ multiplex PCR; TCRdb keeps only in-frame clonotypes and omits some of them. The sample contains over 90,000 clones, 75% to 95% of which appear only once. The CDR3 consists of 17 residues. Trimming left V 5 bases short and J 1 base short, with 18 bases between. Germline V lookup: CDR1 SGHTA, CDR2 FQGTGA. The starting material was unstimulated CD4+ T cells sorted from spleen or lymph node cells, obtained before transplant. This chain joins TRBV7-3 and TRBJ2-1; D gene uncertain. The source is a human donor who was the organ donor for an intestinal transplant. CDR3 sequence: CASSLMGSDDSYNEQFF. CDR3 sequence (DNA): TGTGCCAGCAGCCTCATGGGCTCAGACGATTCCTACAATGAGCAGTTCTTC. The full variable domain, with the rest looked up from reference TRBV7-3 and TRBJ2-1, is GAGVSQTPSNKVTEKGKYVELRCDPISGHTALYWYRQSLGQGPEFLIYFQGTGAADDSGLPNDRFFAVRPEGSVSTLKIQRTERGDSAVYLCASSLMGSDDSYNEQFFGPGTRLTVL.